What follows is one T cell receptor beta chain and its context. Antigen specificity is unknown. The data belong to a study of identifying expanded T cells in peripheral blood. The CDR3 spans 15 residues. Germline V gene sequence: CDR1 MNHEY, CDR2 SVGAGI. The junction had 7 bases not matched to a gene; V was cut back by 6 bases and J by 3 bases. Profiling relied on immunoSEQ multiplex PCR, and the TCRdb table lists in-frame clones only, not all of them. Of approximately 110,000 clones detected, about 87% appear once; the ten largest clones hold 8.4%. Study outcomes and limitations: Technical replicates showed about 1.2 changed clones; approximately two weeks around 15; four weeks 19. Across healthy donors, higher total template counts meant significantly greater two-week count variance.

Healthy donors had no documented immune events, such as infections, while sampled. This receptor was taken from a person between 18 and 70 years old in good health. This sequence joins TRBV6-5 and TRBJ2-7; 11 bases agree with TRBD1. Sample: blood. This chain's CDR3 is CASSLSGTGGYEQYF. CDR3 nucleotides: TGTGCCAGCAGCTTATCTGGGACAGGGGGCTACGAGCAGTACTTC.